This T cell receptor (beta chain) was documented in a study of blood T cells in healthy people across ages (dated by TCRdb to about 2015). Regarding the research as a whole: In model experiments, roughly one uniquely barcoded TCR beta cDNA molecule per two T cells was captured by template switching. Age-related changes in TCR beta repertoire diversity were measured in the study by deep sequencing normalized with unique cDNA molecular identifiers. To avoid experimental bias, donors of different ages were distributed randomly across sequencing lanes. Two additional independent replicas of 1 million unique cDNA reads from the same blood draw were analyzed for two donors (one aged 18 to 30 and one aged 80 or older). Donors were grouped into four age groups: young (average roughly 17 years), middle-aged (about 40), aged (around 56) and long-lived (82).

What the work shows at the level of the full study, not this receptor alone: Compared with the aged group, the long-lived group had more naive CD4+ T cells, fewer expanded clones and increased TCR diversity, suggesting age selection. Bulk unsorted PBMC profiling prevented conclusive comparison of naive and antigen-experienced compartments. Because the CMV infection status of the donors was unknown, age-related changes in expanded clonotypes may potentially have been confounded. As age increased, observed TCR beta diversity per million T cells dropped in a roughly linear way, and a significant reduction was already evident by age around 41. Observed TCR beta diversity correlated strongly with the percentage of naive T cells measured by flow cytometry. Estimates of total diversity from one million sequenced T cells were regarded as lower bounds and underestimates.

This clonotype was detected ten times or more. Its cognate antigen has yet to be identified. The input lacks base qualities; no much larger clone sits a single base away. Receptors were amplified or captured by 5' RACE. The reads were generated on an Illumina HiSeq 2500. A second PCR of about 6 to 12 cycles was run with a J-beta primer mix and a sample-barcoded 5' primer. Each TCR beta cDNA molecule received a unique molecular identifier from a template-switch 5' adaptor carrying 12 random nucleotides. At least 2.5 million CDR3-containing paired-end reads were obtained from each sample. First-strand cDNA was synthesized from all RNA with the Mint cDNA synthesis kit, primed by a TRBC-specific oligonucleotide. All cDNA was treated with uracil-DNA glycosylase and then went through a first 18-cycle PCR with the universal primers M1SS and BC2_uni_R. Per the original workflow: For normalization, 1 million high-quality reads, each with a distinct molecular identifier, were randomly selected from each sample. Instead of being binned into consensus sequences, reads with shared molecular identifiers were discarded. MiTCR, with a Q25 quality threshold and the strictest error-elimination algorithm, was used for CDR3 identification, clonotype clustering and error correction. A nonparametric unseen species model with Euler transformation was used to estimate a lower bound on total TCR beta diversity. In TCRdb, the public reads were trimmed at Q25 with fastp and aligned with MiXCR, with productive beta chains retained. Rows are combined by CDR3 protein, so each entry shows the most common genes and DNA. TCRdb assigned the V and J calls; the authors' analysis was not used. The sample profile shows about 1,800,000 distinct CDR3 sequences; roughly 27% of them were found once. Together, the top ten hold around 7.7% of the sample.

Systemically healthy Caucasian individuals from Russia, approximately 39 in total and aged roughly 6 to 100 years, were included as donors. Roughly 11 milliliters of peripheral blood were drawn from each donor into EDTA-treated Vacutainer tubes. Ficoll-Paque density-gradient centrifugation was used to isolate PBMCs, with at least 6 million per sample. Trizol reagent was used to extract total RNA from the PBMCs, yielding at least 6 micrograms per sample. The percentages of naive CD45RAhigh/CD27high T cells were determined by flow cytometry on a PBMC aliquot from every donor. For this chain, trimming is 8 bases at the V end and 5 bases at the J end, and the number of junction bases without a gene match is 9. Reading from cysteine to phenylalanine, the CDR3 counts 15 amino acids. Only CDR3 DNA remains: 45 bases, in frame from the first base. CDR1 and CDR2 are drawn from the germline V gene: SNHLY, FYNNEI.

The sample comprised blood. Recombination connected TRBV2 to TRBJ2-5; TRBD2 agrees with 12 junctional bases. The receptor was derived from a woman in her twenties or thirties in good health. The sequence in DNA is TGTGCCAGCGGCCTAGCGGGAGGGCCTTGGGAGACCCAGTACTTC. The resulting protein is CASGLAGGPWETQYF.